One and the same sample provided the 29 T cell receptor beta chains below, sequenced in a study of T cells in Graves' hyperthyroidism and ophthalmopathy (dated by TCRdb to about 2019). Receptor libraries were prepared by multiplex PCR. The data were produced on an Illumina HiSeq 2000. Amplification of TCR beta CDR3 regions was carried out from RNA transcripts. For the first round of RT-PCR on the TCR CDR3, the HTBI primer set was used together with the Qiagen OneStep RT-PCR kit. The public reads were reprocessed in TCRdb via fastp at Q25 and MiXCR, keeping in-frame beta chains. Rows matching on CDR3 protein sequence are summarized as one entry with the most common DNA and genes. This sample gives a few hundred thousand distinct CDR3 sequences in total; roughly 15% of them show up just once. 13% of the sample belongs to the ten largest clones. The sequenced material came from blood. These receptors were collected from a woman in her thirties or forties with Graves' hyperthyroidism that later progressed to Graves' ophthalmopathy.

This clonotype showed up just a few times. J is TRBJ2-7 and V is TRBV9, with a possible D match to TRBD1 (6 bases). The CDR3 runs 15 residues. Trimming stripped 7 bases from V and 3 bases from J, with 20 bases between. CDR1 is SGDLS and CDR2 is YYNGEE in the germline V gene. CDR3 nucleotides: TGTGCCAGCCTACTTGAAGGGGGAGCTCGCTACGAGCAGTACTTC. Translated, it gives CASLLEGGARYEQYF.

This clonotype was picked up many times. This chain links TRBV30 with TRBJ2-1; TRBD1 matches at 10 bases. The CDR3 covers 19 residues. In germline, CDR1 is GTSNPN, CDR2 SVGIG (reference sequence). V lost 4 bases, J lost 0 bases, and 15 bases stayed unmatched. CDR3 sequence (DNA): TGTGCCTGGACCCACCGGGACAGGGGATATTTAAGCTCCTACAATGAGCAGTTCTTC. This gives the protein CAWTHRDRGYLSSYNEQFF.

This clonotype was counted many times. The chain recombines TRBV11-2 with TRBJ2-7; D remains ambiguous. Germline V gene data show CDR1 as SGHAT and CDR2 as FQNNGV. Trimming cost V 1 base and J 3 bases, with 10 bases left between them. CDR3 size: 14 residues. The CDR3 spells CASSLGGRYYEQYF. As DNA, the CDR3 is TGTGCCAGCAGCTTAGGCGGCCGGTACTACGAGCAGTACTTC.

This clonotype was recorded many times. The CDR3 DNA reads TGTGCCTGGGGGGTCAGGGGCCTGGGCAATCAGCCCCAGCATTTT. This translates into CAWGVRGLGNQPQHF. The chain has TRBV30 and TRBJ1-5; maybe TRBD1 (6 bases). V gave up 5 bases and J gave up 2 bases, with 16 bases separating them. This CDR3 spans 15 amino acids. Germline V lookup: CDR1 GTSNPN, CDR2 SVGIG (reference sequence).

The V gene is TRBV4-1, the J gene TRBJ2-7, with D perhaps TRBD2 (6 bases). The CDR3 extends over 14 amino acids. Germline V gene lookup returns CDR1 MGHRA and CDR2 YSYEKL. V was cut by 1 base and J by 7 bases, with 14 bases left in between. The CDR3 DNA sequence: TGCGCCAGCAGCCAAGGACTAGGGGTATGGGAGCAGTACTTC. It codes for CASSQGLGVWEQYF.

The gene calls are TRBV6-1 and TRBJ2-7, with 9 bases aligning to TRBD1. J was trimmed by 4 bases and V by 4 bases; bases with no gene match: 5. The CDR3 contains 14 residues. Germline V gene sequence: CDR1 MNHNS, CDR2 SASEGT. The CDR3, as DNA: TGTGCCAGCAGTGGCCGGGACAGGGCTTACGAGCAGTACTTC. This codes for CASSGRDRAYEQYF.

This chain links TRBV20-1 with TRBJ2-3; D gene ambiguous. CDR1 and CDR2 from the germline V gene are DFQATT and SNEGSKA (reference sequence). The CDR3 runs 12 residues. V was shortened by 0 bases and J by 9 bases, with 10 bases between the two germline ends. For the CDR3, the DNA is TGCAGTGCTAGAGATGATCAGCCCACGCAGTATTTT. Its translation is CSARDDQPTQYF.

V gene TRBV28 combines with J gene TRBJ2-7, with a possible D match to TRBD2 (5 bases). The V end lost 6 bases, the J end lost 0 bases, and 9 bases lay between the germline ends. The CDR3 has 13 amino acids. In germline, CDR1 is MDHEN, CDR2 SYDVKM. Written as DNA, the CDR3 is TGTGCCAGCAGAAAAGCGGACTCCTACGAGCAGTACTTC. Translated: CASRKADSYEQYF.

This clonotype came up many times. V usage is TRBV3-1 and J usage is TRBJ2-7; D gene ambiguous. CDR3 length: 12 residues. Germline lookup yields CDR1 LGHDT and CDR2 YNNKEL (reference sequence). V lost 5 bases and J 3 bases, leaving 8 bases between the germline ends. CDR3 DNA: TGTGCCAGCAGCAATACGGACTACGAGCAGTACTTC. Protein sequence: CASSNTDYEQYF.

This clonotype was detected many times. The CDR3 spells CASSWGRDNQPQHF. The CDR3, as DNA: TGTGCCAGCAGCTGGGGACGGGACAATCAGCCCCAGCATTTT. V is TRBV13 and J is TRBJ1-5; the D gene is possibly TRBD1 (5 bases). The ends were cut back, 4 bases at V and 3 bases at J, with 10 bases in the middle. Looked up from germline, CDR1 is PRHDT and CDR2 is FYEKMQ (reference sequence). This CDR3 region has 14 residues.

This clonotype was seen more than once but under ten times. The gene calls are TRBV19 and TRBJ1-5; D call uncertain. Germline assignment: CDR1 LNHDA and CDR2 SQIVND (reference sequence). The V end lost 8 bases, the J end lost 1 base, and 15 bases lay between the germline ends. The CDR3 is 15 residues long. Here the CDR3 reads CASRLTSLSNQPQHF. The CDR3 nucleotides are TGTGCCAGTCGTCTAACTTCTTTAAGCAATCAGCCCCAGCATTTT. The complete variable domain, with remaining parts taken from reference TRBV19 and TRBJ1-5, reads DGGITQSPKYLFRKEGQNVTLSCEQNLNHDAMYWYRQDPGQGLRLIYYSQIVNDFQKGDIAEGYSVSREKKESFPLTVTSAQKNPTAFYLCASRLTSLSNQPQHFGDGTRLSIL.

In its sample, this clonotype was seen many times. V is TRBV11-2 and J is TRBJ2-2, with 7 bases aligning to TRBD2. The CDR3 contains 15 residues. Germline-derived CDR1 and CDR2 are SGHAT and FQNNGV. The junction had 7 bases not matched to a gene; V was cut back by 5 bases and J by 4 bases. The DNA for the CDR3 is TGTGCCAGCAGCCGCGGACTAGTGGCCACCGGGGAGCTGTTTTTT. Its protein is CASSRGLVATGELFF.

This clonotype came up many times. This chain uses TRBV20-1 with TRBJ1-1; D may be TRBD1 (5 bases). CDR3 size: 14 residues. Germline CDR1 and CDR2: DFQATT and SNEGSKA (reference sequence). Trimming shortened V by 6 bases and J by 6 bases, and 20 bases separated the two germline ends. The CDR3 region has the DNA TGCAGTGCCACGTCGGGGTCGGGGGACGCTGAAGCTTTCTTT. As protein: CSATSGSGDAEAFF.

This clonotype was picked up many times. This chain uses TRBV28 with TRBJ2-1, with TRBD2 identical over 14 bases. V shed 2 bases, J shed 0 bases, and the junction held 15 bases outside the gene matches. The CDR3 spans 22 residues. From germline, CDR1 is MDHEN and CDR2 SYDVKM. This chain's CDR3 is CASSLPPLRGLAGVRSYNEQFF. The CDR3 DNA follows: TGTGCCAGCAGTTTACCCCCTCTTCGGGGACTAGCGGGAGTCCGCTCCTACAATGAGCAGTTCTTC.

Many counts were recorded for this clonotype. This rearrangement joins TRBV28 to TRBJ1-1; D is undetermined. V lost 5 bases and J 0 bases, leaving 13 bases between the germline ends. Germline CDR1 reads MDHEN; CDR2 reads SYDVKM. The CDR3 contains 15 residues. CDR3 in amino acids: CASSRGFGVNTEAFF. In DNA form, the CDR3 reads TGTGCCAGCAGTCGAGGGTTTGGGGTGAACACTGAAGCTTTCTTT.

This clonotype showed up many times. The CDR3 DNA follows: TGTGCCTGGAGTGCGGGCGCCTACGAGCAGTACTTC. Translating it yields CAWSAGAYEQYF. This chain links TRBV30 with TRBJ2-7; no firm D call. Per the germline V gene, CDR1 is GTSNPN and CDR2 is SVGIG (reference sequence). Between the trimmed V and J ends, which lost 1 base and 2 bases, there was a span of 6 bases. This CDR3 contains 12 residues.

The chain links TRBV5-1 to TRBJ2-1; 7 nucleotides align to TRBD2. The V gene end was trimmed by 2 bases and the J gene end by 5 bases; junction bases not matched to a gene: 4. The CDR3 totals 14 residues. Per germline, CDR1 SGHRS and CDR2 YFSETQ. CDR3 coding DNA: TGCGCCAGCAGCTTCGCGGGGGAAGACAATGAGCAGTTCTTC. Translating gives CASSFAGEDNEQFF.

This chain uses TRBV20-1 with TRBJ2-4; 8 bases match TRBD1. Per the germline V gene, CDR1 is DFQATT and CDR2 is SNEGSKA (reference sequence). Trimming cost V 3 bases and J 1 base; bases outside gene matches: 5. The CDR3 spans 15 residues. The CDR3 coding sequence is TGCAGTGCTAGGGGACAGGTGACGGCCAAAAACATTCAGTACTTC. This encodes CSARGQVTAKNIQYF.

CDR3 nucleotides: TGCAGCGTTGAAGTGAACACTGAAGCTTTCTTT. This gives the protein CSVEVNTEAFF. V and J are TRBV29-1 and TRBJ1-1; D call uncertain. Germline V lookup: CDR1 SQVTM, CDR2 ANQGSEA. The ends were cut back, 1 base at V and 0 bases at J, with 0 bases in the middle. The CDR3 consists of 11 residues.

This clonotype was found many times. This CDR3 is CASSEAGQDQNIQYF. In DNA form, the CDR3 reads TGTGCCAGCAGTGAAGCGGGACAGGATCAAAACATTCAGTACTTC. The chain joins TRBV2 to TRBJ2-4, with 8 bases that match TRBD1. This CDR3 has 15 residues. V shed 0 bases and J 5 bases; nucleotides not matched to a gene: 3. The V gene's germline CDR1 is SNHLY and CDR2 FYNNEI.

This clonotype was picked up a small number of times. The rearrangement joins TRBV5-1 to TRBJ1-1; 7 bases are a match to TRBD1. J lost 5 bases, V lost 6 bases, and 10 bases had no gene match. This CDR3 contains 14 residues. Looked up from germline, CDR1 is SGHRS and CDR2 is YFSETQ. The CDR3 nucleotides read TGCGCCAGCACGAGACAGGGTGAGGCTACTGAAGCTTTCTTT. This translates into CASTRQGEATEAFF.

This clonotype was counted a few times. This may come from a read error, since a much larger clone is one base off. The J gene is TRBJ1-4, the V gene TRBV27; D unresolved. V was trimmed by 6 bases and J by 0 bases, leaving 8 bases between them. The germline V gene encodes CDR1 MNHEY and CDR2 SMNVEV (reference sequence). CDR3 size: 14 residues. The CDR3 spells CASSSRTTNEKLFF. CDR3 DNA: TGTGCCAGCAGCTCCCGTACAACTAATGAAAAACTGTTTTTT.

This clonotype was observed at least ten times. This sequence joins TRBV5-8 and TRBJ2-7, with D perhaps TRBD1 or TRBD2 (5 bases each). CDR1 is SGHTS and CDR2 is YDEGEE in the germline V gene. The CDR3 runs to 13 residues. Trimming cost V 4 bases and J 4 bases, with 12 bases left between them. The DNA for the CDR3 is TGTGCCAGCAGCACGGGACCGACATACGAGCAGTACTTC. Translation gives CASSTGPTYEQYF.

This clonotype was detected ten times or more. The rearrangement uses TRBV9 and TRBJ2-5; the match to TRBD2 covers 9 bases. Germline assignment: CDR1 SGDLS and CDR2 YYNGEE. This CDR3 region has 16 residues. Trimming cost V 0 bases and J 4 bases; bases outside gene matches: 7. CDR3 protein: CASSVAISGRRETQYF. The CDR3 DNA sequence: TGTGCCAGCAGCGTAGCGATTAGCGGGAGACGAGAGACCCAGTACTTC.

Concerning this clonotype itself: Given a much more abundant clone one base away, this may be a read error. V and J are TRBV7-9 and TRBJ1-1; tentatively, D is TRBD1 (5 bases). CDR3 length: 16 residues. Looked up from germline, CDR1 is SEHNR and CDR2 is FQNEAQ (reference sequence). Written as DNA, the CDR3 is TGTGTCAGCAGCTTAGCGGGACGGAAAACGGACACTGAAGCTTTCTTT. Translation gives CVSSLAGRKTDTEAFF.

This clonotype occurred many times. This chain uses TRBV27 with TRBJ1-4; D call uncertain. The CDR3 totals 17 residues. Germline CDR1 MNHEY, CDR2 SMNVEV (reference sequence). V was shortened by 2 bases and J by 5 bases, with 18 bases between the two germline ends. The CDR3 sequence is CASSLEVPKGNNEKLFF. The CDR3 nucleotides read TGTGCCAGCAGTTTAGAGGTACCGAAAGGTAACAATGAAAAACTGTTTTTT.

The CDR3 DNA is TGTGCCAGCCTTCCCGGGACAGGAGGCTTCGGGACTAGCGGGAGTGCAGATACGCAGTATTTT. It yields the protein CASLPGTGGFGTSGSADTQYF. The V and J genes are TRBV12-3 or TRBV12-4 and TRBJ2-3; 14 bases agree with TRBD2. This CDR3 has 21 amino acids. The trim removed 8 bases at V and 4 bases at J, leaving 23 bases unmatched.

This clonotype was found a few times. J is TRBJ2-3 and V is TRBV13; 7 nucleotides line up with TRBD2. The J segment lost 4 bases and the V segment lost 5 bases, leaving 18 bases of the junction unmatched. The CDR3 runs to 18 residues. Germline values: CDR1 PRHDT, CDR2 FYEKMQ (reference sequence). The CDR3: CASSNRRRVAGVPDTQYF. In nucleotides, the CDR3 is TGTGCCAGCAGCAACCGCAGGAGGGTGGCGGGAGTTCCAGATACGCAGTATTTT.

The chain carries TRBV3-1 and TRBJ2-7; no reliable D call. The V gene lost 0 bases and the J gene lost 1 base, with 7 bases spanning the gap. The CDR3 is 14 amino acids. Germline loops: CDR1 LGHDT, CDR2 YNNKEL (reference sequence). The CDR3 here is CASSQDLVSYEQYF. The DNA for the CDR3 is TGTGCCAGCAGCCAAGATTTGGTGTCCTACGAGCAGTACTTC.